The 3 T cell receptor beta chains reported below all come from one sample, sequenced in a study of T cell responses to AZD1222 COVID-19 vaccine. Sequenced by immunoSEQ multiplex PCR; TCRdb stores in-frame clones only, minus some. Among about 110,000 clones, approximately 86% were seen once, and the ten largest hold about 5.2%. Sequenced material: peripheral blood, taken on day 0 of AZD1222 vaccination. These receptors all come from an adult in good health.

The chain joins TRBV9 to TRBJ1-5; D is undetermined. The CDR3 spans 13 residues. From germline, CDR1 is SGDLS and CDR2 YYNGEE. Trimming removed 0 bases from V and 6 bases from J, with 7 bases in between. CDR3 coding DNA: TGTGCCAGCAGCGTAGATTCGGGTCAGCCCCAGCATTTT. This gives the protein CASSVDSGQPQHF. Full variable domain (outside the CDR3, taken from reference TRBV9 and TRBJ1-5): DSGVTQTPKHLITATGQRVTLRCSPRSGDLSVYWYQQSLDQGLQFLIQYYNGEERAKGNILERFSAQQFPDLHSELNLSSLELGDSALYFCASSVDSGQPQHFGDGTRLSIL.

V is TRBV6-1 and J is TRBJ1-3, with D hard to call. Germline-derived CDR1 and CDR2 are MNHNS and SASEGT. V was trimmed by 1 base and J by 3 bases, leaving 7 bases between them. The CDR3 spans 14 residues. CDR3 coding DNA: TGTGCCAGCAGTGAAGATGGCAGTGGAAACACCATATATTTT. This sequence encodes CASSEDGSGNTIYF.

In this sample, this clone turned up once. The chain joins TRBV10-3 to TRBJ1-1; D is perhaps TRBD1 (6 bases). The V end was cut by 0 bases, the J end by 4 bases, with 18 bases between. The CDR3 extends over 17 amino acids. Germline CDR1 ENHRY, CDR2 SYGVKD. CDR3 sequence (DNA): TGTGCCATCAGTGAGTCGTTGGGGGGCCAGGGAAGCACTGAAGCTTTCTTT. Translation: CAISESLGGQGSTEAFF.